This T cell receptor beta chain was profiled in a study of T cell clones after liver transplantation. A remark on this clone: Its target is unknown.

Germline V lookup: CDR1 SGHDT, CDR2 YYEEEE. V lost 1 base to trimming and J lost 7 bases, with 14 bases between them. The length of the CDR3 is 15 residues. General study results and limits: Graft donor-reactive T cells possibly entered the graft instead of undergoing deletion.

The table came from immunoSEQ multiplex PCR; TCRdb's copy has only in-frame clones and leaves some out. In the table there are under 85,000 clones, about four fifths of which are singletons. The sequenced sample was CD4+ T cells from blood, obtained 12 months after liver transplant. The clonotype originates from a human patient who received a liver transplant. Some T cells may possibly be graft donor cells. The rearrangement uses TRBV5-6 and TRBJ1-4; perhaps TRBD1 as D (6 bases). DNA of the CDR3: TGTGCCAGCAGCTTGTATGGGGGGCCGAGTGAAAAACTGTTTTTT. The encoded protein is CASSLYGGPSEKLFF. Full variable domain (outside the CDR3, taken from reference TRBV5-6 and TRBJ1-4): DAGVTQSPTHLIKTRGQQVTLRCSPKSGHDTVSWYQQALGQGPQFIFQYYEEEERQRGNFPDRFSGHQFPNYSSELNVNALLLGDSALYLCASSLYGGPSEKLFFGSGTQLSVL.